This TCR beta chain was identified in a study of blood T cell repertoires in COVID-19. Germline assignment: CDR1 SGDLS and CDR2 YYNGEE. V was cut by 0 bases and J by 4 bases, with 26 bases left in between. This CDR3 contains 20 residues. Some clones are missing from TCRdb's copy, which holds only in-frame ones; the method was immunoSEQ multiplex PCR. Here the sample spans about 500,000 clones, about 89% being singletons. The receptor comes from a woman between 50 and 59 years old with COVID-19, enrolled during active disease. The sequenced material came from peripheral blood. The chain combines TRBV9 with TRBJ2-1, with D maybe TRBD2 (6 bases). The CDR3 sequence: CASSVADHRGSGGLYNEQFF. The DNA for the CDR3 is TGTGCCAGCAGCGTAGCCGACCATCGGGGGAGCGGCGGACTTTACAATGAGCAGTTCTTC.